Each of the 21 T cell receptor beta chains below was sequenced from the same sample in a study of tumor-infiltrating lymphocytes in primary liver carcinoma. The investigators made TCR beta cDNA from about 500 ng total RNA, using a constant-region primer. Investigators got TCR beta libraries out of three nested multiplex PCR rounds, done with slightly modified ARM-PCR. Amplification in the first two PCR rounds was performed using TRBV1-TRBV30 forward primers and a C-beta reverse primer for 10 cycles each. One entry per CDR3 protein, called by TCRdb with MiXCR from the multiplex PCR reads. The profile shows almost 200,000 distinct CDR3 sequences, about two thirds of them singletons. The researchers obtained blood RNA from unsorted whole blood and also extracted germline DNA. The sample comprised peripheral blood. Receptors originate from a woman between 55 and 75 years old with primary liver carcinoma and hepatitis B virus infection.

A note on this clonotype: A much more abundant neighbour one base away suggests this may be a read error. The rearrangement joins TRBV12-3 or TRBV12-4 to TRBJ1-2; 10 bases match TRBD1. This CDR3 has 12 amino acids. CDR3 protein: CVIGQGVDGYTF. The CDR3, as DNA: TGTGTCATCGGACAGGGGGTCGATGGCTACACCTTC.

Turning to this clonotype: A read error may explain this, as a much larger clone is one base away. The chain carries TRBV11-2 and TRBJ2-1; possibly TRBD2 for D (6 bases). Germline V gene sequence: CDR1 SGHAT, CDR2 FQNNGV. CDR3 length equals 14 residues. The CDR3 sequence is CARSRLVGSNEQFF. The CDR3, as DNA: TGTGCCCGCAGCCGACTAGTGGGATCGAATGAGCAGTTCTTC.

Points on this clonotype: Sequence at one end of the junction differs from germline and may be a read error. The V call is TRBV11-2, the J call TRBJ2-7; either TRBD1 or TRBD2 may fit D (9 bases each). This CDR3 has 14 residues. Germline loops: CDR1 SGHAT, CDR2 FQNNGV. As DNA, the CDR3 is TGTGCCAGCAGCTTACTAGCGGGACAGGGCGAGCATCACTTC. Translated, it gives CASSLLAGQGEHHF.

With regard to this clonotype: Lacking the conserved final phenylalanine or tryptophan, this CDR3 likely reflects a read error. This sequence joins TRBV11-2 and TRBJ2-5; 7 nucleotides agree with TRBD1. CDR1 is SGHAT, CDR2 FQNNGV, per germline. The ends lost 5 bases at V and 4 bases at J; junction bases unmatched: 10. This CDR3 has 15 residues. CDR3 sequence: CASSAWDRGGETQYL. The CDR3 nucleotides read TGTGCCAGCAGCGCCTGGGACAGAGGCGGAGAGACCCAGTACCTC.

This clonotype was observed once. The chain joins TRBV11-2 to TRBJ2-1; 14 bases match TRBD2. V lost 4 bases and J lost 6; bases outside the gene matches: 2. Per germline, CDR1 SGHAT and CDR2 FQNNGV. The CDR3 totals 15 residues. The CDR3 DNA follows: TGTGCCAGCAGCTCCGGGACTAGCGGGAGCAATGAGCAGTTCTTC. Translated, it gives CASSSGTSGSNEQFF.

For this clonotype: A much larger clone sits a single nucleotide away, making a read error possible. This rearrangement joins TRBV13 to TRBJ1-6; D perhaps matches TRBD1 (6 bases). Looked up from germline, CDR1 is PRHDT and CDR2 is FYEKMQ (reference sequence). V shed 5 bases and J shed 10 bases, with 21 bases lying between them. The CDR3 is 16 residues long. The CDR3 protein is CASSPKAGTRISPLHF. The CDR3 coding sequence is TGTGCCAGCAGCCCCAAGGCCGGGACAAGAATCTCACCCCTCCACTTT.

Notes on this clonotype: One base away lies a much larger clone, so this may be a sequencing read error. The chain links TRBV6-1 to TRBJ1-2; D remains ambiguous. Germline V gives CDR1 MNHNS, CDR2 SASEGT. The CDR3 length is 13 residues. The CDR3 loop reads CDSSEGRGDGYTF. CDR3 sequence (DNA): TGTGACAGCAGTGAAGGACGAGGAGATGGCTACACCTTC.

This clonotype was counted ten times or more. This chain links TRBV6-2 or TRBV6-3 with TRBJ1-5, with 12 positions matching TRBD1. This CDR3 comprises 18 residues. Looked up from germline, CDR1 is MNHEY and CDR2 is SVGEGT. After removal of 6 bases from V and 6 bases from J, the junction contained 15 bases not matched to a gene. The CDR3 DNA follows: TGTGCCAGCAGCCACCCCGGGACAGGGGGCAGAGGAGGTCAGCCCCAGCATTTT. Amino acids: CASSHPGTGGRGGQPQHF.

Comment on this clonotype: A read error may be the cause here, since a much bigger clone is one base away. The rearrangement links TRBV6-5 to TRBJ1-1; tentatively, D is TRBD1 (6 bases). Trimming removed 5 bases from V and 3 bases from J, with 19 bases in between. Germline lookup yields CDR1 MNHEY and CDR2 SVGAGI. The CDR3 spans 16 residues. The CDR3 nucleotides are TGTGCCAGCAGTCCTCTAGGCACAGGGAGATACACTGAAGCTTTCTTT. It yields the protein CASSPLGTGRYTEAFF.

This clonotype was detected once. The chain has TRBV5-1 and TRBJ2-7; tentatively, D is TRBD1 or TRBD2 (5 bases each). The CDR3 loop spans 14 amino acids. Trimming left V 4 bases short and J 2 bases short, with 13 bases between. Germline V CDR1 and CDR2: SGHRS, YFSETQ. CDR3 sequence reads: CASSGTGAPYEQYF. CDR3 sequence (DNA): TGCGCCAGCAGCGGGACCGGGGCCCCCTACGAGCAGTACTTC. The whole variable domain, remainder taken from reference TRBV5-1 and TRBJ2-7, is KAGVTQTPRYLIKTRGQQVTLSCSPISGHRSVSWYQQTPGQGLQFLFEYFSETQRNKGNFPGRFSGRQFSNSRSEMNVSTLELGDSALYLCASSGTGAPYEQYFGPGTRLTVT.

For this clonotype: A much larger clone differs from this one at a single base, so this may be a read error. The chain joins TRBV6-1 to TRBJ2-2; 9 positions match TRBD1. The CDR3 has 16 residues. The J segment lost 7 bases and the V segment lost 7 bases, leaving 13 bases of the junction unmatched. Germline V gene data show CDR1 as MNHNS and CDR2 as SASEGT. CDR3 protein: CASTSPEQGAIGELFF. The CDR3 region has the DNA TGTGCCAGCACCTCCCCGGAACAGGGGGCAATCGGGGAGCTGTTTTTT.

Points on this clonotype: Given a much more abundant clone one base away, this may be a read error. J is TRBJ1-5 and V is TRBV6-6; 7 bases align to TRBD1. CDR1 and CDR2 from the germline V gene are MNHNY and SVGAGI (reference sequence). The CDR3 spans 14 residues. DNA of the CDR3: TGTGCCAGCAGTTACGGGGACAGCCGTCAGCCCCAGCTTTTT. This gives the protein CASSYGDSRQPQLF.

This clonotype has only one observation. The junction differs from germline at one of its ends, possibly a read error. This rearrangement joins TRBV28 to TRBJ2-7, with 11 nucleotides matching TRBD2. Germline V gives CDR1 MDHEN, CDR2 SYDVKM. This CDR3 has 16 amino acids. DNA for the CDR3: TGTGCCTGCAGTAGTCCTGGACTAGCGGGCTCCTACGAGCAGTACTTC. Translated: CACSSPGLAGSYEQYF.

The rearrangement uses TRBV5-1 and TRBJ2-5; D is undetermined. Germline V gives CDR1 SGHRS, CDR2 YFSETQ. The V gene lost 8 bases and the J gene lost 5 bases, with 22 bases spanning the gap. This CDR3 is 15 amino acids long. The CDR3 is CASSLGLSDGETQYF. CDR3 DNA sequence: TGCGCCAGTAGCCTCGGGCTAAGCGACGGGGAGACCCAGTACTTC. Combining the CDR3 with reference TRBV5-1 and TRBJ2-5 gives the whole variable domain KAGVTQTPRYLIKTRGQQVTLSCSPISGHRSVSWYQQTPGQGLQFLFEYFSETQRNKGNFPGRFSGRQFSNSRSEMNVSTLELGDSALYLCASSLGLSDGETQYFGPGTRLLVL.

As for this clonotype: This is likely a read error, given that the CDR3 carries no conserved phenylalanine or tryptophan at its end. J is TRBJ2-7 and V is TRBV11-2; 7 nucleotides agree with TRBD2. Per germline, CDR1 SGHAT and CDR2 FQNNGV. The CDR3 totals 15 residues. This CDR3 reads CANSLVGGSSYKQYY. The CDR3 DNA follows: TGTGCCAACAGCTTAGTGGGGGGGAGCTCCTACAAGCAGTACTAC.

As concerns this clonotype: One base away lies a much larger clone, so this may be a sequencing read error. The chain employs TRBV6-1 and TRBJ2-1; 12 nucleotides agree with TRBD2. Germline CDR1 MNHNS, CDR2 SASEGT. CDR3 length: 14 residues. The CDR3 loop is CAGSLAGGSNEQFF. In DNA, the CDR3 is TGTGCCGGCAGTCTAGCGGGAGGGTCCAATGAGCAGTTCTTC.

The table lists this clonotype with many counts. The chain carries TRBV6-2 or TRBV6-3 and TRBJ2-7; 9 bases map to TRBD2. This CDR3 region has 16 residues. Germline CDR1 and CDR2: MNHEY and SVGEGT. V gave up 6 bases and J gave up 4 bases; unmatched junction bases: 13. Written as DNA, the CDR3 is TGTGCCAGCAGAACCTACCAACCGGGACTAGCTTACGAGCAGTACTTC. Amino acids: CASRTYQPGLAYEQYF.

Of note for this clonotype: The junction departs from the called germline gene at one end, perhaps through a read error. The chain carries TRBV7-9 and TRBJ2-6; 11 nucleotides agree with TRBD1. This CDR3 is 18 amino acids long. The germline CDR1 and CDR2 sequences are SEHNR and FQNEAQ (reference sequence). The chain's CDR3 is CASSPDRGHKPGANVPTF. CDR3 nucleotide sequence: TGTGCCAGCAGCCCGGACAGGGGGCATAAACCTGGGGCCAACGTCCCGACTTTC.

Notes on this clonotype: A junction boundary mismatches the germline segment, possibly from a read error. The CDR3 sequence: CASSLDRADMQYF. CDR3 DNA sequence: TGTGCCAGTAGCTTAGACAGGGCAGATATGCAGTATTTT. The chain recombines TRBV11-2 with TRBJ2-3; 7 bases agree with TRBD1. This CDR3 has 13 amino acids. CDR1 and CDR2 from the germline V gene are SGHAT and FQNNGV.

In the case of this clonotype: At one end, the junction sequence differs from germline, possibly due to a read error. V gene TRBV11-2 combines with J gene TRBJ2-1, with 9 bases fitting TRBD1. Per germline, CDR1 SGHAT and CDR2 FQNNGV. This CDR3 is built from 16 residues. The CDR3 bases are TGTGCCAGCAGCTTAGGCTTTGGAACAGGGGGCACTGAGCACTTCTTC. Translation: CASSLGFGTGGTEHFF.

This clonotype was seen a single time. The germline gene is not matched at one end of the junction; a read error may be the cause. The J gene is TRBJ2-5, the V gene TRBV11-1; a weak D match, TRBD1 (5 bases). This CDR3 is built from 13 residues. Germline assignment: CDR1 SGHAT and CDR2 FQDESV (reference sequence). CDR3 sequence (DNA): TGTGCCAGCAGATCAGACAGCCAAGGGACCCAGTACTTC. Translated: CASRSDSQGTQYF.